This T cell receptor (beta chain) appears in the sequencing data of a study of response to subunit inactivated influenza vaccine. For this clonotype: Its antigen is as yet unknown.

Points from the study as a whole: Researchers suggested that each seasonal influenza vaccination recruits few new T cells.

This CDR3 spans 17 amino acids. The germline V gene encodes CDR1 SQVTM and CDR2 ANQGSEA. Trimming pared 0 bases from V and 0 bases from J, leaving 12 bases between. Via MiXCR, TCRdb re-called the RT-PCR reads, giving one row per CDR3 protein. The data show 750,000 to 850,000 distinct CDR3 sequences, with under 20% seen just once and approximately 11% held by the top ten. The TCR was taken from a man between 45 and 60 years old who received an inactivated influenza vaccine. This sequence joins TRBV29-1 and TRBJ2-6, with D possibly matching TRBD1 (6 bases). This specimen consisted of PBMCs from blood, obtained 4 to 6 days after vaccination. The CDR3 DNA reads TGCAGCGTTGAAGAGGCCGGGACATCCTCTGGGGCCAACGTCCTGACTTTC. Its translation is CSVEEAGTSSGANVLTF. The full variable domain, completed using reference TRBV29-1 and TRBJ2-6, is SAVISQKPSRDICQRGTSLTIQCQVDSQVTMMFWYRQQPGQSLTLIATANQGSEATYESGFVIDKFPISRPNLTFSTLTVSNMSPEDSSIYLCSVEEAGTSSGANVLTFGAGSRLTVL.